Listed here are 24 T cell receptor beta chains from one sample, sequenced in a study of control samples from healthy donors and cancer patients. The data were produced by immunoSEQ multiplex PCR, yet TCRdb's version contains in-frame clones alone and is incomplete. The sample has about 410,000 clones; 90% are singletons. Sequenced sample: PBMCs. The receptors were sampled from a man aged 35-49 years with head and neck cancer.

The chain employs TRBV18 and TRBJ2-7, with D tentatively TRBD2 (6 bases). CDR3 length: 15 amino acids. The ends were cut back, 5 bases at V and 3 bases at J, with 17 bases in the middle. In germline, CDR1 is KGHSH, CDR2 LQKENI. The CDR3 here is CASSVSGGINYEQYF. The CDR3 DNA reads TGTGCCAGCTCAGTTAGCGGCGGGATAAACTACGAGCAGTACTTC.

The gene calls are TRBV5-1 and TRBJ1-1; unclear D gene. From germline, CDR1 is SGHRS and CDR2 YFSETQ. CDR3 size: 13 residues. V was trimmed by 3 bases and J by 2 bases, leaving 8 bases between them. In DNA form, the CDR3 reads TGCGCCAGCAGCTCAGAACGTAACACTGAAGCTTTCTTT. Translated, it gives CASSSERNTEAFF.

The V gene is TRBV10-2, the J gene TRBJ1-2; D not certain. The CDR3 contains 14 residues. Germline V gene sequence: CDR1 WSHSY, CDR2 SAAADI. V was trimmed by 5 bases and J by 2 bases, leaving 12 bases between them. CDR3 sequence reads: CASSRGFVNYGYTF. For the CDR3, the DNA is TGCGCCAGCAGTAGAGGGTTTGTCAACTATGGCTACACCTTC.

Written as DNA, the CDR3 is TGTGCCAGCAGTGAATCCGGGACAGGGGTCACTGAAGCTTTCTTT. It codes for CASSESGTGVTEAFF. This chain connects TRBV6-4 to TRBJ1-1; 10 positions match TRBD1. From germline, CDR1 is MRHNA and CDR2 SNTAGT. Unmatched junction bases numbered 5, after V lost 3 bases and J lost 4 bases. CDR3 length: 15 amino acids.

J is TRBJ1-1 and V is TRBV3-1 (or the pseudogene TRBV3-2); no firm D call. From germline, CDR1 is LGHDT and CDR2 YNNKEL (reference sequence). Trimming pared 1 base from V and 1 base from J, leaving 7 bases between. CDR3 length: 14 residues. CDR3 sequence: CASSQAGRNTEAFF. The CDR3 nucleotides read TGTGCCAGCAGCCAAGCCGGTCGGAACACTGAAGCTTTCTTT.

The J gene is TRBJ1-5, the V gene TRBV28; D call uncertain. The CDR3 extends over 15 amino acids. Looked up from germline, CDR1 is MDHEN and CDR2 is SYDVKM. Trimming pared 5 bases from V and 0 bases from J, leaving 11 bases between. Here the CDR3 reads CASSPRQYSNQPQHF. The CDR3 DNA follows: TGTGCCAGCAGTCCCCGGCAATATAGCAATCAGCCCCAGCATTTT.

The genes are TRBV3-1 (or the pseudogene TRBV3-2) and TRBJ1-2; 7 nucleotides align to TRBD1. V dropped 1 base and J dropped 5; count of bases not matched to a gene: 7. The CDR3 is 15 amino acids. Germline assignment: CDR1 LGHDT and CDR2 YNNKEL (reference sequence). CDR3 loop: CASSQGDSLPYGYTF. The CDR3 DNA sequence: TGTGCCAGCAGCCAAGGGGACAGCCTTCCATATGGCTACACCTTC.

V is TRBV6-6 and J is TRBJ1-1, with 7 bases that match TRBD1. Per germline, CDR1 MNHNY and CDR2 SVGAGI (reference sequence). The length of the CDR3 is 11 residues. The ends lost 7 bases at V and 11 bases at J; junction bases unmatched: 7. The CDR3 sequence is CASTTGEMAFF. In DNA form, the CDR3 reads TGTGCCAGCACCACAGGGGAAATGGCTTTCTTT.

The chain combines TRBV7-2 with TRBJ1-1, with D uncertain. CDR3 size: 14 residues. The germline CDR1 and CDR2 sequences are SGHTA and FQGNSA. Trimming removed 5 bases from V and 2 bases from J, with 12 bases in between. CDR3 loop: CASSLGRINTEAFF. CDR3 nucleotides: TGTGCCAGCAGCCTCGGGCGGATAAACACTGAAGCTTTCTTT.

The chain combines TRBV27 with TRBJ2-5; D perhaps matches TRBD1 (6 bases). The germline V gene encodes CDR1 MNHEY and CDR2 SMNVEV (reference sequence). V was pared by 5 bases and J by 5 bases, with 12 bases between. The CDR3 consists of 13 residues. The CDR3 bases are TGTGCCAGCAGTATCATACAGGGTGAGACCCAGTACTTC. Protein sequence: CASSIIQGETQYF.

The J gene is TRBJ1-1, the V gene TRBV19, with 10 positions matching TRBD1. The V segment lost 2 bases and the J segment 1 base; nucleotides outside the gene matches: 4. The germline CDR1 and CDR2 sequences are LNHDA and SQIVND (reference sequence). The CDR3 covers 16 residues. The CDR3 loop is CASSIRGQGGNTEAFF. In DNA form, the CDR3 reads TGTGCCAGTAGTATAAGAGGACAGGGGGGGAACACTGAAGCTTTCTTT.

The chain combines TRBV29-1 with TRBJ2-3; 10 bases map to TRBD2. The CDR3 spans 16 residues. J was trimmed by 4 bases and V by 8 bases; bases with no gene match: 15. Germline lookup yields CDR1 SQVTM and CDR2 ANQGSEA. CDR3 protein: CSHKSSSGSPPDTQYF. CDR3 DNA sequence: TGCAGCCACAAATCTTCTAGCGGGAGTCCCCCAGATACGCAGTATTTT.

The CDR3 loop is CASSFGTGRATNEKLFF. The CDR3 DNA is TGTGCCAGCTCCTTTGGGACAGGCCGTGCAACTAATGAAAAACTGTTTTTT. J is TRBJ1-4 and V is TRBV18; TRBD1 matches 8 bases. The CDR3 spans 17 residues. With V trimmed by 6 bases and J by 0 bases, 9 bases remained unmatched. Germline V gene sequence: CDR1 KGHSH, CDR2 LQKENI.

The J gene is TRBJ2-7, the V gene TRBV7-3; D uncertain. V gave up 2 bases and J gave up 1 base, with 6 bases separating them. The CDR3 is 13 amino acids. CDR1 is SGHTA, CDR2 FQGTGA, per germline. This CDR3 is CASSLGVSYEQYF. Here the CDR3 DNA reads TGTGCCAGCAGCTTAGGGGTTTCCTACGAGCAGTACTTC. The entire variable domain, with the rest obtained from reference TRBV7-3 and TRBJ2-7, is as follows: GAGVSQTPSNKVTEKGKYVELRCDPISGHTALYWYRQSLGQGPEFLIYFQGTGAADDSGLPNDRFFAVRPEGSVSTLKIQRTERGDSAVYLCASSLGVSYEQYFGPGTRLTVT.

The chain links TRBV9 to TRBJ1-1, with D possibly being TRBD1 (5 bases). The germline CDR1 and CDR2 sequences are SGDLS and YYNGEE. Between the trimmed V and J ends, which lost 0 bases and 1 base, there was a span of 10 bases. The CDR3 length is 15 residues. The CDR3 region is CASSVGAGWNTEAFF. The CDR3 nucleotides read TGTGCCAGCAGCGTAGGGGCAGGGTGGAACACTGAAGCTTTCTTT.

The gene calls are TRBV7-8 and TRBJ1-2; tentative D call: TRBD1 (5 bases). This CDR3 is built from 15 residues. Germline lookup yields CDR1 SGHVS and CDR2 FQNEAQ. Trimming shortened V by 1 base and J by 3 bases, and 12 bases separated the two germline ends. For the CDR3, the DNA is TGTGCCAGCAGCTTAGATGGAGGGACGGACTATGGCTACACCTTC. Its protein product is CASSLDGGTDYGYTF.

J is TRBJ1-5 and V is TRBV20-1; TRBD1 is a possible D gene (5 bases). Per germline, CDR1 DFQATT and CDR2 SNEGSKA (reference sequence). Trimming removed 5 bases from V and 9 bases from J, with 17 bases in between. The CDR3 contains 13 residues. CDR3 nucleotide sequence: TGCAGTGCTCGTGCGACGTACGGGGGGCCCCAGCATTTT. Protein product: CSARATYGGPQHF.

The table lists this clone with a count of one. V usage is TRBV9 and J usage is TRBJ2-1; D might be TRBD1 (6 bases). The CDR3 extends over 16 amino acids. CDR1 is SGDLS and CDR2 is YYNGEE in the germline V gene. Trimming stripped 4 bases from V and 2 bases from J, with 16 bases between. The chain's CDR3 is CASSPRTARTYNEQFF. CDR3 DNA: TGTGCCAGCAGCCCCCGGACAGCCCGAACCTACAATGAGCAGTTCTTC.

The gene calls are TRBV2 and TRBJ1-1; D is possibly TRBD1 (6 bases). The germline V and J ends were trimmed by 11 bases and 0 bases, with 13 bases remaining between them. CDR1 and CDR2 (germline): SNHLY, FYNNEI. CDR3 length: 13 residues. The CDR3 sequence is CASSGAMNTEAFF. The CDR3 bases are TGTGCCTCGTCAGGGGCCATGAACACTGAAGCTTTCTTT.

The chain couples TRBV7-9 to TRBJ2-7; the D is unclear. The V end was cut by 1 base, the J end by 0 bases, with 10 bases between. Germline CDR1 and CDR2: SEHNR and FQNEAQ (reference sequence). The CDR3 totals 15 residues. CDR3 in DNA: TGTGCCAGCAGCTTAGGAGGCGGTAGCTCCTACGAGCAGTACTTC. Protein: CASSLGGGSSYEQYF. Variable domain in full (rest from reference TRBV7-9 and TRBJ2-7): DTGVSQNPRHKITKRGQNVTFRCDPISEHNRLYWYRQTLGQGPEFLTYFQNEAQLEKSRLLSDRFSAERPKGSFSTLEIQRTEQGDSAMYLCASSLGGGSSYEQYFGPGTRLTVT.

The rearrangement joins TRBV10-2 to TRBJ1-5, with D uncertain. Germline V gene sequence: CDR1 WSHSY, CDR2 SAAADI. The CDR3 totals 14 residues. Trimming took off 3 bases at V and 6 bases at J, with 12 bases between the two ends. The CDR3 reads CASSDRRVGQPQHF. As DNA, the CDR3 is TGCGCCAGCAGTGATCGTAGAGTTGGTCAGCCCCAGCATTTT.

The chain joins TRBV15 to TRBJ2-5; tentative D call: TRBD1 (6 bases). This CDR3 region has 15 residues. Trimming shortened V by 8 bases and J by 5 bases, and 21 bases separated the two germline ends. Per germline, CDR1 LNHNV and CDR2 YYDKDF (reference sequence). CDR3 loop: CATRRRAGEGETQYF. The CDR3 region has the DNA TGTGCCACCCGCCGAAGAGCAGGGGAAGGGGAGACCCAGTACTTC.

The rearrangement links TRBV6-2 or TRBV6-3 to TRBJ2-3, with 8 bases identical to TRBD1. In germline, CDR1 is MNHEY, CDR2 SVGEGT. The CDR3 spans 14 residues. V gave up 4 bases and J gave up 4 bases; unmatched junction bases: 4. The CDR3 nucleotides read TGTGCCAGCAGTTCGGGACAGGAGGCAGATACGCAGTATTTT. Translation gives CASSSGQEADTQYF.

This chain uses TRBV7-9 with TRBJ2-3, with a possible D match to TRBD2 (5 bases). The V and J ends lost 5 bases and 4 bases respectively, with 16 bases between them. The CDR3 covers 15 residues. Germline assignment: CDR1 SEHNR and CDR2 FQNEAQ (reference sequence). CDR3 protein: CASSRRGRRSDTQYF. CDR3 nucleotide sequence: TGTGCCAGCAGCCGTCGGGGTAGGCGATCAGATACGCAGTATTTT.